The 2 T cell receptor beta chains below all came from one sample that was sequenced in a study of spatial heterogeneity in lung cancer. Study findings and constraints: Counts of expanded intratumoral alpha and beta TCRs tracked tumor mutation counts.

Specified time point: sample taken at primary tumor resection. TCRdb ran MiXCR on the 5' RACE reads and lists one entry per CDR3 protein. Here the sample spans more than 20,000 distinct CDR3 sequences, under 8% being singletons. Antigen specificity for these receptors is unknown. Sequencing was performed on lung tumor tissue, taken at surgery. The receptors stem from a male donor with early-stage non-small cell lung cancer.

This clonotype was seen ten or more times. The chain carries TRBV20-1 and TRBJ2-3; D is possibly TRBD2 (7 bases). Germline CDR1 is DFQATT and CDR2 is SNEGSKA (reference sequence). This CDR3 is built from 16 residues. Trimming left V 6 bases short and J 6 bases short, with 25 bases between. The CDR3 here is CSAGSVRGGVFDTQYF. For the CDR3, the DNA is TGCAGTGCGGGTTCAGTGCGCGGGGGCGTCTTTGATACGCAGTATTTT.

This clonotype was counted many times. This chain links TRBV7-3 with TRBJ2-3; D is ambiguous. The V gene lost 4 bases and the J gene lost 0 bases, with 8 bases spanning the gap. CDR3 length: 14 amino acids. Germline V gene data show CDR1 as SGHTA and CDR2 as FQGTGA. The CDR3 loop reads CASSSSHSTDTQYF. The CDR3 DNA is TGTGCCAGCAGCTCGAGTCATAGCACAGATACGCAGTATTTT.